This T cell receptor (beta chain) is from a study of T-cell memory formation after mild COVID-19 (dated by TCRdb to the early 2020s). For context, the study as a whole: Most TCR sequence clusters were specific to one of the two donors. Two young, previously healthy adult volunteers made up the cohort, one male and one female. In a couple of donors, T-cell clones that expanded and contracted after mild COVID-19 were followed by sequencing TCRalpha and TCRbeta repertoires longitudinally. Broad study findings and their caveats: Only two mild cases were covered by the study, and larger cohorts that include severe cases with pre-infection samples were considered necessary. The second-wave clones that peaked on day 37 were not confirmed to be SARS-CoV-2 specific. Some responding clones were detected in pre-infection memory, which suggested that pre-existing cross-reactive memory T cells had joined the SARS-CoV-2 response. Contracting CD4+ clones were located mainly in the CM and EM memory subsets, whereas CD8+ clones were found to be enriched in EMRA. Clones contracting from day 15 to 85 had balanced CD4/CD8 phenotypes, while a second wave expanding from day 15 to 37 was biased towards CD4+.

Details on this clonotype: Its antigen is still unknown. Base qualities were left out, and no much larger clone turns up one base away.

The germline V and J ends show losses of 4 bases and 1 base respectively, and no gene match explains 3 bases of the junction. Reading the germline V gene gives CDR1 SGHTA and CDR2 FQGNSA. The CDR3 runs 14 amino acids, cysteine and phenylalanine included. Kept here is only the CDR3 DNA, which spans 42 bases and is read in frame from base 1. Ficoll-Paque density gradient centrifugation was used to isolate PBMCs. Sequencing was carried out with an Illumina NovaSeq 6000. cDNA libraries for TCRalpha and TCRbeta were prepared by 5'RACE using constant-segment primers, with sample barcodes and unique molecular identifiers added. RNA was extracted from every sample with Trizol reagent. Amplification of the libraries took two PCR steps, and the second step added a second sample barcode plus Illumina TruSeq adapters. Sequencing of the libraries was done on an Illumina NovaSeq, producing 2 x 150 bp paired-end reads. The source study handled its data this way. Reads were demultiplexed and collapsed into UMI-guided consensus sequences with migec v1.2.7. Using mixcr v2.1.11, UMI consensuses were aligned to TRA and TRB V and J templates and then assembled into clonotypes. Clonotypes were classified as expanded or contracted when called significant by both edgeR and NoisET, with noise models trained on biological replicates. For edgeR calls, a false discovery rate-adjusted p below 0.01 and a log2 fold-change threshold of 1 were applied. As an exploratory analysis of dynamics, PCA with hierarchical clustering was applied to max-normalized trajectories of the 1000 most abundant clonotypes. The CD4 or CD8 phenotype of responding clones was assigned using the separately sequenced CD4+ and CD8+ repertoires. TCRdb applied fastp at Q25 and MiXCR to the public reads, then kept only in-frame beta chains. Rows with one shared CDR3 protein collapse into an entry with the most common genes and DNA. The V and J calls, along with clone size, are taken from TCRdb and not from the paper's own processing. This sample has 40,000 to 60,000 distinct CDR3 sequences in its table, and more than 10% of those were observed once. The ten largest make up roughly a quarter of the sample.

The sequenced sample consisted of PBMCs or a T cell subset sorted from them (not recorded which). Here the chain combines TRBV7-2 and TRBJ1-1, with 7 bases matching TRBD1. The TCR was taken from a man between 18 and 29 years old who had mild COVID-19 (a few samples of this study predate the infection). The sample titles of this study are shuffled in the database, so cell type and time point are left out; the donor was told from shared clones. The CDR3 protein is CASSYRDRNTEAFF. The nucleotides read TGTGCCAGCAGCTACAGGGACAGGAACACTGAAGCTTTCTTT. The CDR3 plus the reference TRBV7-2 and TRBJ1-1 genes for the other parts give the full variable domain: GAGVSQSPSNKVTEKGKDVELRCDPISGHTALYWYRQSLGQGLEFLIYFQGNSAPDKSGLPSDRFSAERTGGSVSTLTIQRTQQEDSAVYLCASSYRDRNTEAFFGQGTRLTVV.